This TCR beta chain was found in a study of shared clonotypes between healthy human individuals. Trimming shortened V by 4 bases and J by 4 bases, and 6 bases separated the two germline ends. This CDR3 comprises 11 residues. Germline V gene lookup returns CDR1 SQVTM and CDR2 ANQGSEA. Assay used: immunoSEQ multiplex PCR; TCRdb lists only in-frame clones, some missing. This table has some 1,100,000 clones, approximately 78% appearing once. The TCR originated in a man between 18 and 35 years old in good health. Some clones in this sample may be carry-over from other donors' samples. This chain connects TRBV29-1 to TRBJ2-3; D remains ambiguous. Sequenced material: memory CD4+ T cells from PBMCs. The subset is: CD45RA-negative fraction. In nucleotides, the CDR3 is TGCAGCGTTGGACCGGCAGATACGCAGTATTTT. This encodes CSVGPADTQYF.